What follows are 5 T cell receptor beta chains derived from one specimen sequenced in a study of naive and memory T cell subsets. An equimolar mix of two oligonucleotides served as the beta constant-region primer for TRBC1 and TRBC2. The ligated cDNA underwent four PCR rounds using SP2 and nested alpha and beta constant-region primers. MiXCR, applied by TCRdb to the UMI-ligation and nested PCR reads, yields one record per CDR3 protein. The table includes 100,000 to 150,000 distinct CDR3 sequences, 35% to 45% detected once. Source material: central memory CD4+ T cells from blood. Receptor source: a human donor in good health.

V usage is TRBV28 and J usage is TRBJ1-4, with 12 positions matching TRBD1. CDR1 is MDHEN, CDR2 SYDVKM, per germline. The CDR3 runs 19 residues. V lost 3 bases and J lost 7; bases outside the gene matches: 15. The CDR3 is CASSFPGTGGALRSEKLFF. The CDR3 DNA is TGTGCCAGCAGTTTCCCTGGGACAGGGGGCGCTTTAAGAAGTGAAAAACTGTTTTTT.

This clonotype was seen just once. As the CDR3 is not closed by the conserved phenylalanine or tryptophan, this likely results from a read error. This chain connects TRBV6-2 or TRBV6-3 to TRBJ2-3, with 7 nucleotides matching TRBD2. V was clipped by 6 bases and J by 1 base; unmatched bases: 10. This CDR3 comprises 16 residues. Per germline, CDR1 MNHEY and CDR2 SVGEGT. The CDR3 protein is CASSNRDRGGTDTQYL. As DNA, the CDR3 is TGTGCCAGCAGCAATCGGGACCGGGGGGGCACAGATACGCAGTATTTG.

The CDR3 DNA reads TGCAGCGTTGAACCCTTGGCTAGCGGCTACAATGAGCAGTTCTTC. Translated, it gives CSVEPLASGYNEQFF. The rearrangement links TRBV29-1 to TRBJ2-1; 7 nucleotides agree with TRBD2. Germline V gene lookup returns CDR1 SQVTM and CDR2 ANQGSEA. The CDR3 length is 15 residues. V was pared by 2 bases and J by 3 bases, with 7 bases of the junction left unmatched.

The J gene is TRBJ1-4, the V gene TRBV6-2 or TRBV6-3, with D perhaps matching TRBD1 (6 bases). There are 12 residues in the CDR3. V lost 7 bases to trimming and J lost 10 bases, with 13 bases between them. Germline lookup yields CDR1 MNHEY and CDR2 SVGEGT. This chain's CDR3 is CASNRGLGKLFF. As DNA, the CDR3 is TGTGCCAGCAATCGGGGGCTCGGAAAACTGTTTTTT.

Only a few counts were recorded for this clonotype. CDR3 in DNA: TGTGCCAGCAGAAGACTAGTTTCCGAGCAGTTCTTC. This codes for CASRRLVSEQFF. This rearrangement joins TRBV28 to TRBJ2-1; D may be TRBD2 (6 bases). Germline V gene sequence: CDR1 MDHEN, CDR2 SYDVKM. The CDR3 has 12 amino acids. Trimming stripped 6 bases from V and 10 bases from J, with 13 bases between.